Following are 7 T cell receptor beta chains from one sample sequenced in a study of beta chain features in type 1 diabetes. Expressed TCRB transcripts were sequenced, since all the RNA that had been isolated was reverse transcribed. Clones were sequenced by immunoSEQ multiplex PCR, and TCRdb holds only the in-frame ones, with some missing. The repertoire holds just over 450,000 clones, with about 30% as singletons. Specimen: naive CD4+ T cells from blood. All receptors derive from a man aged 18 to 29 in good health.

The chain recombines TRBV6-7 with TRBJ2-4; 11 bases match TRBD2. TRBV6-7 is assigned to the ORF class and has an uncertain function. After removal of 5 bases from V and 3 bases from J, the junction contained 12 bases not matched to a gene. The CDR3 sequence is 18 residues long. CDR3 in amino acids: CASSGLAGGLIVKNIQYF. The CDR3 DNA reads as TGTGCCAGCAGTGGACTAGCGGGCGGCCTAATTGTCAAAAACATTCAGTACTTC.

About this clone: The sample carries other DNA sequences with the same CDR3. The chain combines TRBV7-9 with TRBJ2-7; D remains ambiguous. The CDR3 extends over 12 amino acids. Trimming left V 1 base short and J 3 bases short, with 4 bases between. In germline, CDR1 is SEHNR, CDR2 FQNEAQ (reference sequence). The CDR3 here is CASSLDLYEQYF. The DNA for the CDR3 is TGTGCCAGCAGCTTAGACCTCTACGAGCAGTACTTC.

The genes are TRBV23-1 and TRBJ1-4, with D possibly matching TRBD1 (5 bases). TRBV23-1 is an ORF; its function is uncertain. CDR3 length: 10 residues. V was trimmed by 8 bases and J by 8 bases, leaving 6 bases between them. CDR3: CASPGEKLFF. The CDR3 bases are TGCGCCAGCCCAGGGGAAAAACTGTTTTTT.

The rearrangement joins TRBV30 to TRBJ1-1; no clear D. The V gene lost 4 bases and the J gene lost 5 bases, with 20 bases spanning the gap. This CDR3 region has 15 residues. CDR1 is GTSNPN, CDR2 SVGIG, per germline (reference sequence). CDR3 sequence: CAWMDAPFEQTEAFF. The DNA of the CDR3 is TGTGCCTGGATGGATGCCCCTTTTGAACAGACTGAAGCTTTCTTT.

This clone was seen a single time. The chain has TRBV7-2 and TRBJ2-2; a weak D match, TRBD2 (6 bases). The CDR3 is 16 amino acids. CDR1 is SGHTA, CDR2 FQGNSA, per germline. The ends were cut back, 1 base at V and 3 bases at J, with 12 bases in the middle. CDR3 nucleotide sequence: TGTGCCAGCAGCTTAGTCGCGGGAATGCACACCGGGGAGCTGTTTTTT. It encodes CASSLVAGMHTGELFF.

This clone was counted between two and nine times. The CDR3 here is CASSQPSGGETQYF. CDR3 nucleotide sequence: TGTGCCAGCAGCCAGCCTAGCGGCGGAGAGACCCAGTACTTC. J is TRBJ2-5 and V is TRBV7-2; 7 nucleotides match TRBD2. Germline loops: CDR1 SGHTA, CDR2 FQGNSA. V was pared by 5 bases and J by 4 bases, with 7 bases of the junction left unmatched. The CDR3 extends over 14 amino acids.

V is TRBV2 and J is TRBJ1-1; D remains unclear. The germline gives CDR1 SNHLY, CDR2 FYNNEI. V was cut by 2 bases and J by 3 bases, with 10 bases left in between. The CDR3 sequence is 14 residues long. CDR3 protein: CASSELVRDTEAFF. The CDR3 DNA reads TGTGCCAGCAGTGAATTGGTTAGGGACACTGAAGCTTTCTTT.